This T cell receptor (beta chain) was sequenced in a study of T cell responses to AZD1222 COVID-19 vaccine. Study-level points and caveats: Donors were largely white British and mainly female; clonal diversity was possibly underestimated. A reported finding is that nearly half of spike-specific TCRs target unmutated variant regions.

This clone was seen a handful of times. Its antigen is not identified. Sequenced by immunoSEQ multiplex PCR; TCRdb stores in-frame clones only, minus some. The sample lists over 90,000 clones; 80% to 95% were seen once. There are 13 residues in the CDR3. V was pared by 1 base and J by 3 bases, with 4 bases between. The TCR comes from an adult who received the AZD1222 COVID-19 vaccine. J is TRBJ1-3 and V is TRBV12-3 or TRBV12-4; D is uncertain. The input for sequencing was peripheral blood, taken 28 days after the second AZD1222 dose. CDR3 loop: CASSLGSGNTIYF. The CDR3 bases are TGTGCCAGCAGTTTAGGCAGTGGAAACACCATATATTTT.